A single sample gave rise to the 5 T cell receptor beta chains below, sequenced in a study of blood T cell repertoires in COVID-19. Method: immunoSEQ multiplex PCR; TCRdb's copy keeps in-frame clones and lacks some. The sample holds hundreds of thousands of clones, approximately 85% seen once. Sequencing input: peripheral blood. These receptors were collected from a man aged 45-60 years with active or convalescent COVID-19.

A word on this clone: Different DNA sequences within this sample yield the same CDR3. V gene TRBV4-1 combines with J gene TRBJ1-5; no clear D gene. Germline V lookup: CDR1 MGHRA, CDR2 YSYEKL. CDR3 length equals 14 residues. V lost 1 base to trimming and J lost 4 bases, with 8 bases between them. The DNA for the CDR3 is TGCGCCAGCAGCCAAGGTCAGGTGAATCAGCCCCAGCATTTT. The encoded protein is CASSQGQVNQPQHF.

This rearrangement joins TRBV5-4 to TRBJ2-5; TRBD1 matches at 8 bases. Germline-derived CDR1 and CDR2 are SGHNT and YYREEE (reference sequence). Trimming took 4 bases from V and 2 from J; bases not matched to a gene: 7. The CDR3 covers 15 residues. CDR3 loop: CASSTRQGSQETQYF. CDR3 coding DNA: TGTGCCAGCAGCACAAGACAGGGGTCTCAAGAGACCCAGTACTTC.

This rearrangement joins TRBV3-1 (or the pseudogene TRBV3-2) to TRBJ1-4; D is possibly TRBD1 (5 bases). The germline CDR1 and CDR2 sequences are LGHDT and YNNKEL (reference sequence). V lost 2 bases, J lost 8 bases, and 15 bases lay in between. The CDR3 contains 15 residues. CDR3 loop: CASSQKARGGEKLFF. DNA of the CDR3: TGTGCCAGCAGCCAAAAAGCGAGGGGAGGAGAAAAACTGTTTTTT.

The V call is TRBV19, the J call TRBJ2-3; a possible D gene is TRBD2 (6 bases). Germline V lookup: CDR1 LNHDA, CDR2 SQIVND (reference sequence). The length of the CDR3 is 18 residues. V was clipped by 6 bases and J by 0 bases, with 22 bases between them. The CDR3 spells CASSRGSSLTASTDTQYF. In DNA, the CDR3 is TGTGCCAGTAGCCGGGGGTCCAGCCTAACAGCTAGCACAGATACGCAGTATTTT.

In its sample, this clone was seen a few times. The chain carries TRBV27 and TRBJ1-1; unclear D gene. Per germline, CDR1 MNHEY and CDR2 SMNVEV (reference sequence). The length of the CDR3 is 14 residues. Trimming stripped 8 bases from V and 0 bases from J, with 13 bases between. This CDR3 is CASRRTGLNTEAFF. CDR3 nucleotides: TGTGCCAGCCGGAGGACGGGCTTGAACACTGAAGCTTTCTTT.